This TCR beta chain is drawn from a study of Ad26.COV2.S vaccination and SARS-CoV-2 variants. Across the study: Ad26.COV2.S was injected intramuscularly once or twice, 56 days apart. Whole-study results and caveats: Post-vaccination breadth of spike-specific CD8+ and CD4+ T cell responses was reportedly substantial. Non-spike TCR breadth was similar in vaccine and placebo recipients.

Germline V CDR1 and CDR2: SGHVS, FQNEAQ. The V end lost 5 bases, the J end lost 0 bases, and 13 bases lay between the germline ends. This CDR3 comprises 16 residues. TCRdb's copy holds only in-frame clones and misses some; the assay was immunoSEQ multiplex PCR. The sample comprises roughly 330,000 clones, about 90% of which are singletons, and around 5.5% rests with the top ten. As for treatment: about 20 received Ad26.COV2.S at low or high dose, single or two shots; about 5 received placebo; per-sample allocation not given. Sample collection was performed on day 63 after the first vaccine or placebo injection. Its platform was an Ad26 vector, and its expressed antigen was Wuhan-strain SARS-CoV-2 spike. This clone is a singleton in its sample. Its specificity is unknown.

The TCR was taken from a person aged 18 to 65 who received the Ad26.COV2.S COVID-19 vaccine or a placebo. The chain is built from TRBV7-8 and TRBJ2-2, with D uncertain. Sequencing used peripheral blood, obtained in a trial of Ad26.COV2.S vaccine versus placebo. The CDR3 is CASSLRSIANTGELFF. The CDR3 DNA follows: TGTGCCAGCAGCCTAAGGTCCATTGCGAACACCGGGGAGCTGTTTTTT.